The text below deals with one T cell receptor beta chain. Its matching antigen is unknown. The CDR3 loop spans 13 amino acids. Germline CDR1 is SGHAT and CDR2 is FQDESV (reference sequence). Trimming removed 5 bases from V and 5 bases from J, with 9 bases in between. This sample is drawn from a study of radiotherapy plus CTLA-4 blockade in lung cancer. Findings of the study overall: TCR clones originating in tumors grew in number in blood after radiotherapy plus ipilimumab.

Using immunoSEQ multiplex PCR, the repertoire was profiled, and TCRdb retains in-frame clones only, with some absent. The data contain 90,000 to 100,000 clones, under 85% of them singletons. This clonotype was sampled from a human donor with non-small cell lung cancer who had a partial response to radiotherapy plus ipilimumab. Some clones in this sample may be carry-over from other donors' samples. The V call is TRBV11-1, the J call TRBJ2-2, with D tentatively TRBD1 (5 bases). The material sequenced was peripheral blood, taken from a patient treated with radiotherapy plus ipilimumab. The CDR3: CASSDRQTGELFF. CDR3 coding DNA: TGTGCCAGCAGCGATCGACAGACCGGGGAGCTGTTTTTT.